A selection of T cell receptor beta chains follows, all from one sample in a study of T cell repertoires in cytomegalovirus infection. Each CDR3 protein gets one entry after TCRdb re-called the reads with MiXCR. The repertoire holds 140,000 to 150,000 distinct CDR3 sequences, with around 30% as singletons. No antigen has been assigned to these receptors. The specimen comprised CD8+ T cells from cultured PBMCs, sampled from culture after CMV antigen stimulation. The receptors originated from a human donor in good health (CMV status not recorded). Some clones in this sample may be carry-over from other donors' samples. Each CDR3 is given with its conserved first and last residue. The order of the fields is V gene, clone size, J gene, D gene, CDR3 DNA, CDR3 protein. D genes are given only for firm matches. Only some rows state a clone size, as once, few, many or a class for expanded clones.

v_call: TRBV19; clone_size: once; j_call: TRBJ1-1; d_call: -; cdr3_nt: TGTGCCAGTAGTATGCTAGGGGGTGACGATGAAGCTTTCTTT; cdr3_aa: CASSMLGGDDEAFF
v_call: TRBV11-3; clone_size: many; j_call: TRBJ2-4; d_call: -; cdr3_nt: TGTGCCAGCAGCTTAGGAGCAGCGGACAAAAACATTCAGTACTTC; cdr3_aa: CASSLGAADKNIQYF
v_call: TRBV2; clone_size: few; j_call: TRBJ1-1; d_call: TRBD1; cdr3_nt: TGTGCCAGCAGTCAGACAGGGGGCAAGACTGAAGCTTTCTTT; cdr3_aa: CASSQTGGKTEAFF
v_call: TRBV12-3/TRBV12-4; clone_size: -; j_call: TRBJ2-7; d_call: TRBD1; cdr3_nt: TGTGCCAGCAGTTTAGGCGCGGCGGGGGACAGGGCTTACGAGCAGTACTTC; cdr3_aa: CASSLGAAGDRAYEQYF
v_call: TRBV7-9; clone_size: few; j_call: TRBJ2-5; d_call: -; cdr3_nt: TGTGCCAGCAGCTCCTACGACAGGGGATCTGGACTAGTCCAAGAGACCCAGTACTTC; cdr3_aa: CASSSYDRGSGLVQETQYF
v_call: TRBV12-3/TRBV12-4; clone_size: many; j_call: TRBJ1-1; d_call: TRBD1; cdr3_nt: TGTGCCAGCAGTCCGGGGACAGCGATTGAAGCTTTCTTT; cdr3_aa: CASSPGTAIEAFF
v_call: TRBV12-3/TRBV12-4; clone_size: -; j_call: TRBJ2-5; d_call: -; cdr3_nt: TGTGCCAGCAGTTCTAACCAAGAGACCCAGTACTTC; cdr3_aa: CASSSNQETQYF
v_call: TRBV7-9; clone_size: few; j_call: TRBJ2-1; d_call: TRBD1; cdr3_nt: TGTGCCAGCAGCCCAGGACAGGACTACAATGAGCAGTTCTTC; cdr3_aa: CASSPGQDYNEQFF
v_call: TRBV28; clone_size: few; j_call: TRBJ2-7; d_call: -; cdr3_nt: TGTGCCAGCAGTCCACCGGGCCTAGGGGTCTACGAGCAGTACTTC; cdr3_aa: CASSPPGLGVYEQYF
v_call: TRBV27; clone_size: once; j_call: TRBJ1-6; d_call: -; cdr3_nt: TGTGCCAGCAGTTCCTCGGGCTTTTCACCCCTCCACTTT; cdr3_aa: CASSSSGFSPLHF
v_call: TRBV24-1; clone_size: -; j_call: TRBJ2-1; d_call: TRBD1; cdr3_nt: TGTGCCACCAGTGATGATGGGACAGGCCTCAATGAGCAGTTCTTC; cdr3_aa: CATSDDGTGLNEQFF